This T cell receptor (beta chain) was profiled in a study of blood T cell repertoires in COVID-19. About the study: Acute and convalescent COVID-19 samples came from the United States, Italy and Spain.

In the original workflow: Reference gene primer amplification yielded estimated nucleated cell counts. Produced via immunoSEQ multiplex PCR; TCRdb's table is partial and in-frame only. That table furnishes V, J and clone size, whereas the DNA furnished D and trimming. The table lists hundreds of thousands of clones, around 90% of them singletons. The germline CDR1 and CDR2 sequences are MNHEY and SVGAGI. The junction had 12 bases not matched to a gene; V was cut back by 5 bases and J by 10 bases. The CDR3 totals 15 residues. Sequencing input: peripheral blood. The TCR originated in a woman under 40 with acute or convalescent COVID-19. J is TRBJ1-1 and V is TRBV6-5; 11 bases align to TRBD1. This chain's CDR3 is CASSPAGQGANLAFF. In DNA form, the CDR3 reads TGTGCCAGCAGTCCCGCTGGACAGGGGGCAAACCTAGCTTTCTTT.